The source of this T cell receptor (beta chain) is a study of CD8 T cells in ankylosing spondylitis. Notes on the study in general: Made up of eight highly homologous variants, a TCR beta motif appeared characteristic of ankylosing spondylitis blood.

This CDR3 has 14 amino acids. Deletions cut 0 bases from V and 8 bases from J, with 9 bases between. CDR1 and CDR2 from the germline V gene are SGHRS and YFSETQ. TCRdb used MiXCR to reprocess the 5' RACE reads, holding one entry per CDR3 protein. Here the sample spans about 450,000 distinct CDR3 sequences, roughly 26% being singletons. Comments on this clonotype: Antigen unknown.

Sequences were obtained from blood, either unsorted or a sorted T cell fraction (not recorded which). This sequence joins TRBV5-1 and TRBJ1-6; unclear D gene. The sequence derives from a male donor with ankylosing spondylitis. CDR3 nucleotide sequence: TGCGCCAGCAGCTTGGAGCCAGTTGATTCACCCCTCCACTTT. Protein product: CASSLEPVDSPLHF.